This T cell receptor (beta chain) was identified in a study of immune evolution from preneoplasia to lung adenocarcinoma. The CDR3 consists of 13 residues. The V and J ends lost 8 bases and 0 bases respectively, with 11 bases between them. Germline V gene data show CDR1 as SEHNR and CDR2 as FQNEAQ (reference sequence). Each case's diagnosis was confirmed by two pathologists on H&E. Study-level points and caveats: Top clone share appeared to fall from AAH through AIS, MIA, adenocarcinoma. Later-stage lesions appeared to have more T cells, more diversity, less clonality.

About this clone itself: Its antigen is currently unknown.

Sequencing was performed with immunoSEQ multiplex PCR; in TCRdb, only in-frame clones are kept and a portion is missing. Of around 15,000 clones in the sample, 75% to 90% are singletons; the top ten hold roughly 2.6%. The chain couples TRBV7-9 to TRBJ2-7; D uncertain. This clonotype was sampled from a person in their 70s with invasive lung adenocarcinoma. The specimen was FFPE invasive lung adenocarcinoma tissue. CDR3 sequence reads: CASGHRSSYEQYF. CDR3 nucleotides: TGTGCCAGCGGTCACCGGAGCTCCTACGAGCAGTACTTC.